This TCR beta chain was identified in a study of T cells in Graves' hyperthyroidism and ophthalmopathy. The study, taken as a whole, reports: Within blood appeared most thyroid clonotypes that had expanded above 0.001. A model built on 13 V-J features separated ophthalmopathy from stable hyperthyroidism.

In the case of this clonotype: The antigen remains undetermined.

Patients aged 18 to 65 had newly diagnosed hyperthyroidism that had lasted under 2 months. Fresh 10 ml peripheral blood yielded PBMCs. Germline values: CDR1 SEHNR, CDR2 FQNEAQ (reference sequence). The CDR3 has 15 residues. V lost 3 bases and J 0 bases, leaving 11 bases between the germline ends. Amplification of TCR beta CDR3 regions was performed using RNA transcripts as template. The HTBI primer set served for first-round RT-PCR of the TCR CDR3. TCRdb passed the multiplex PCR reads through MiXCR, listing each CDR3 protein once. The sample shows 130,000 to 150,000 distinct CDR3 sequences, around 20% of them seen only once.

The rearrangement uses TRBV7-9 and TRBJ1-1; D is unresolved. Sequenced material: blood. The sequence was collected from a woman between 45 and 60 years old with Graves' hyperthyroidism that later progressed to Graves' ophthalmopathy. CDR3 loop: CASSLNRGMNTEAFF. CDR3 DNA: TGTGCCAGCAGCTTGAATCGTGGGATGAACACTGAAGCTTTCTTT.